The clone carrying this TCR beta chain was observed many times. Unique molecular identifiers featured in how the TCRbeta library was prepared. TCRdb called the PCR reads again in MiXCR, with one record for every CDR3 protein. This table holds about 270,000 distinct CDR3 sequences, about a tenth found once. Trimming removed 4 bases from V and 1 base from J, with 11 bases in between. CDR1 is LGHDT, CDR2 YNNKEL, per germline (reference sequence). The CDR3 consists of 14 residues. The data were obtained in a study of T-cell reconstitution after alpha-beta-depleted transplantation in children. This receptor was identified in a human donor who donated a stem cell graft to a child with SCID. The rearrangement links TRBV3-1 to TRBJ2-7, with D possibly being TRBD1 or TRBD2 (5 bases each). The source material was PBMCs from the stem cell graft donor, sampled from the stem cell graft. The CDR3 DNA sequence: TGTGCCAGCAGCCCCTGGGGGATATCCTACGAGCAGTACTTC. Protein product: CASSPWGISYEQYF.